The entry below describes one TCR beta chain. Its antigen is not identified. This sample stems from a study of cytomegalovirus exposure and HLA in healthy donors. Study context: A subsequent analysis reported that the roughly 120 validation repertoires were produced on the same platform that had also been used for the 600 to 700 first-cohort repertoires.

Germline lookup yields CDR1 SQVTM and CDR2 ANQGSEA. Trimming removed 2 bases from V and 0 bases from J; junction bases left unmatched: 5. This CDR3 region has 15 residues. The donors formed part of the 120-subject validation cohort, distinct from the roughly 630-subject first cohort. Overall study results and limits: Rare TCR sequences predominated, though certain public TCRs were found in many donors.

TCRdb's copy holds only in-frame clones and misses some; the assay was immunoSEQ multiplex PCR. The sample holds 200,000 to 250,000 clones, approximately 80% seen once. The V call is TRBV29-1, the J call TRBJ2-7; TRBD2 matches 9 bases. This receptor was taken from a woman aged 30 to 39 in good health and CMV-seropositive. The sequencing sample was made of PBMCs. The CDR3 DNA sequence: TGCAGCGTTGAATTGGCGGGAGGGAGCTCCTACGAGCAGTACTTC. It is translated as CSVELAGGSSYEQYF.